The present T cell receptor beta chain was sequenced within a study of blood T cell repertoires in COVID-19. Study-wide context: The study drew acute and convalescent COVID-19 samples from the United States, Italy and Spain. In each case, the material was cDNA or gDNA derived from T cells, B-cell-depleted T cells, or PBMCs.

V dropped 4 bases and J dropped 4 bases, with 13 bases sitting between them. CDR3 size: 14 residues. Germline V gene data show CDR1 as SEHNR and CDR2 as FQNEAQ (reference sequence). In the original processing: It was from reference gene primer amplification that nucleated cell counts were estimated. Clones were read by immunoSEQ multiplex PCR, and TCRdb kept only the in-frame ones, dropping some. The DNA gave D and trimming, while V, J and clone size come from that table. The data contain more than 250,000 clones, 80% to 90% of them singletons. Sequencing was performed on peripheral blood. The receptor was derived from a man aged 50 to 60 with active or convalescent COVID-19. The gene calls are TRBV7-9 and TRBJ1-2; weak D call: TRBD1 (6 bases). CDR3 DNA sequence: TGTGCCAGCAGCTCGGACAGCCAGCTCTATGGCTACACCTTC. It codes for CASSSDSQLYGYTF.